A selection of T cell receptor beta chains follows, all from one sample in a study of vaccination and CD4 T cells after COVID-19. These TCRs are of unknown antigen specificity. In TCRdb, the PCR reads were re-called with MiXCR into one record per CDR3 protein. Of about 25,000 distinct CDR3 sequences listed, roughly 49% are singletons. Sequences were obtained from CD4+ T cells from blood, cultured in vitro. The receptors were gathered from a human donor who had recovered from COVID-19. Both conserved end residues are part of each CDR3. The D gene is left open where the match is weak. For some rows the clone size is stated as once, few or many, or as a class when expanded; others skip it.

D gene	clone size	V gene	J gene	CDR3 protein	CDR3 DNA
NA	NA	TRBV10-3	TRBJ2-7	CAISESSYEQYF	TGTGCCATCAGTGAGTCAAGCTACGAGCAGTACTTC
NA	NA	TRBV4-1	TRBJ1-1	CASSQEGLRGTEAFF	TGCGCCAGCAGCCAGGAGGGTCTGAGGGGCACTGAAGCTTTCTTT
NA	few	TRBV6-2/TRBV6-3	TRBJ1-2	CASRRDTYIYGYTF	TGTGCCAGCAGACGGGACACATATATCTATGGCTACACCTTC
TRBD1	NA	TRBV24-1	TRBJ2-3	CATSDAPTGITDTQYF	TGTGCCACCAGTGATGCCCCGACAGGGATCACAGATACGCAGTATTTT
NA	NA	TRBV24-1	TRBJ2-7	CATSDLRGQQYF	TGTGCCACCAGTGATTTGCGCGGGCAGCAGTACTTC
TRBD1	NA	TRBV19	TRBJ1-2	CASSALPGQSNYGYTF	TGTGCCAGTAGTGCCCTACCGGGACAGAGTAACTATGGCTACACCTTC
TRBD1	NA	TRBV6-1	TRBJ1-1	CASSATGTGGIEAFF	TGTGCCAGCAGTGCAACCGGGACAGGGGGGATTGAAGCTTTCTTT
NA	few	TRBV10-3	TRBJ1-5	CAISVAGDYQPQHF	TGTGCCATCAGTGTCGCAGGGGACTATCAGCCCCAGCATTTT
TRBD2	NA	TRBV6-5	TRBJ2-5	CASSSSGGEETQYF	TGTGCCAGCAGTTCAAGCGGGGGGGAAGAGACCCAGTACTTC
NA	NA	TRBV29-1	TRBJ2-2	CSARVGPRWELFF	TGCAGCGCCCGGGTAGGCCCCCGCTGGGAGCTGTTTTTT
TRBD1	few	TRBV19	TRBJ1-3	CASSIRGPLSGNTIYF	TGTGCCAGTAGCATCAGGGGGCCCCTCTCTGGAAACACCATATATTTT
TRBD2	NA	TRBV6-1	TRBJ2-3	CASSELAGGPDTQYF	TGTGCCAGCAGTGAACTAGCGGGGGGGCCAGATACGCAGTATTTT
NA	NA	TRBV20-1	TRBJ1-5	CSARVGLSGQPQHF	TGCAGTGCTAGAGTCGGACTTAGCGGGCAGCCCCAGCATTTT
NA	NA	TRBV2	TRBJ2-5	CASSASRGTQETQYF	TGTGCCAGCAGTGCGTCCCGGGGGACACAAGAGACCCAGTACTTC
TRBD2	NA	TRBV20-1	TRBJ2-1	CSARNPTSLEQFF	TGCAGTGCTAGAAATCCGACTAGCCTTGAGCAGTTCTTC
NA	NA	TRBV7-9	TRBJ2-3	CASTLGGTSTDTQYF	TGTGCCAGCACCTTGGGGGGAACTAGCACAGATACGCAGTATTTT
NA	once	TRBV19	TRBJ2-6	CASSPVDRPVANVLTF	TGTGCCAGTAGCCCCGTCGACAGGCCAGTGGCCAACGTCCTGACTTTC
NA	NA	TRBV19	TRBJ2-6	CASSMWGRTNVLTF	TGTGCCAGTAGTATGTGGGGGCGTACCAACGTCCTGACTTTC
TRBD1	NA	TRBV25-1	TRBJ1-4	CASSSGQGRTNEKLFF	TGTGCCAGCAGTTCGGGACAGGGGCGGACTAATGAAAAACTGTTTTTT
NA	NA	TRBV5-1	TRBJ2-2	CASSLRVGGELFF	TGCGCCAGCAGCTTGAGGGTTGGCGGGGAGCTGTTTTTT
NA	NA	TRBV20-1	TRBJ2-3	CSGGPRGTDTQYF	TGCAGTGGTGGGCCCCGGGGCACAGATACGCAGTATTTT
NA	NA	TRBV2	TRBJ1-2	CARRGDTGPSYGYTF	TGTGCCAGACGGGGTGATACAGGGCCATCCTATGGCTACACCTTC
NA	few	TRBV11-2	TRBJ2-3	CASSILEADTQYF	TGTGCCAGCAGCATCCTAGAGGCAGATACGCAGTATTTT
NA	NA	TRBV21-1	TRBJ2-3	CASSKRRDTQYF	TGTGCCAGCAGCAAAAGGAGGGATACGCAGTATTTT
NA	few	TRBV6-1	TRBJ2-5	CAGGLYRETQYF	TGTGCCGGGGGGTTATATCGAGAGACCCAGTACTTC
NA	few	TRBV6-1	TRBJ1-5	CASREESNQPQHF	TGTGCCAGCCGGGAAGAGAGCAATCAGCCCCAGCATTTT
TRBD2	few	TRBV11-3	TRBJ2-5	CASSLSLILAGVETQYF	TGTGCCAGCAGCTTATCCCTCATTCTAGCGGGGGTAGAGACCCAGTACTTC
TRBD2	few	TRBV6-2/TRBV6-3	TRBJ2-7	CASIGTSGTYEQYF	TGTGCCAGCATTGGGACTAGCGGTACCTACGAGCAGTACTTC
NA	few	TRBV19	TRBJ2-3	CASSKQVSSTDTQYF	TGTGCCAGTAGTAAACAGGTTTCTAGCACAGATACGCAGTATTTT